The sequence of this TCR beta chain was determined in a study of neurological immune-mediated disorders. The cDNA came from 5'RACE, which used 10-nucleotide random UMIs. Over 160 million TCR-beta sequences from 15-18 subjects came from every sequencing run. TCRdb re-called the 5' RACE reads with MiXCR, one entry per CDR3 protein. The sample lists tens of thousands of distinct CDR3 sequences, approximately 3.9% occurring once. This clonotype has at least ten counts. The V end lost 7 bases, the J end lost 4 bases, and 14 bases lay between the germline ends. Germline assignment: CDR1 MNHEY and CDR2 SVGAGI. This CDR3 has 14 residues.

The sequenced sample was PBMCs. The genes are TRBV6-5 and TRBJ1-3; TRBD1 is a possible D gene (6 bases). The source is a man younger than 40 with multiple sclerosis. The CDR3 DNA follows: TGTGCCAGCATTGCGACAGGCAGGGGAAACACCATATATTTT. Encoded protein: CASIATGRGNTIYF.